The clone carrying this T cell receptor beta chain appeared a few times. Separate cDNA molecules each had unique molecular identifiers attached to them. Via MiXCR, TCRdb re-called the 5' RACE reads, giving one row per CDR3 protein. The sample consists of 60,000 to 75,000 distinct CDR3 sequences, approximately 10% of them appearing once. There are 12 residues in the CDR3. Trimming pared 4 bases from V and 7 bases from J, leaving 13 bases between. The germline V gene encodes CDR1 SQVTM and CDR2 ANQGSEA. This sample was taken from a study of early T cells in non-severe SARS-CoV-2 infection. Whole-study context: Bulk RNA taken from unsorted whole blood was sequenced, leaving chains unpaired.

This receptor was identified in an adult who was a healthcare worker with PCR-confirmed SARS-CoV-2 infection or an uninfected control (not recorded which). The chain employs TRBV29-1 and TRBJ1-1; D gene uncertain. Sequences were derived from whole blood, sampled at baseline. Here the CDR3 DNA reads TGCAGCGTTGCCGGGGTGCAGGTTGAAGCTTTCTTT. Amino acid sequence: CSVAGVQVEAFF.